These T cell receptor beta chains were read from a single sample in a study of control samples from healthy donors and cancer patients. Sequenced by immunoSEQ multiplex PCR; TCRdb stores in-frame clones only, minus some. The sample includes about 140,000 clones, less than 95% of them seen just once. Sequencing used blood. These receptors all come from a man aged 18-30 years in good health. Both conserved end residues are part of each CDR3. A D gene is named only where the DNA matches it firmly. Clone size appears in some rows only: once, few, many, or a class for an expanded clone.

V	J	D	size	DNA	CDR3
TRBV6-2/TRBV6-3	TRBJ2-5	NA	NA	TGTGCCAGCAGTGCTGGGGACCCAGGGTGGGAGACCCAGTACTTC	CASSAGDPGWETQYF
TRBV6-6	TRBJ1-3	TRBD1	NA	TGTGCCAGCACCCCTACAGGGGGCAGAAACACCATATATTTT	CASTPTGGRNTIYF
TRBV6-2/TRBV6-3	TRBJ1-4	NA	NA	TGTGCCAGCAGTGGGCAGCTTAATGAAAAACTGTTTTTT	CASSGQLNEKLFF
TRBV5-4	TRBJ2-5	TRBD1	NA	TGTGCCAGCAGCTTAGACAGGGTTCGGGAGACCCAGTACTTC	CASSLDRVRETQYF
TRBV3-1/TRBV3-2	TRBJ1-2	NA	few	TGTGCCAGCAGCCAGACGCCGGGGGGCTACACCTTC	CASSQTPGGYTF
TRBV9	TRBJ2-1	NA	once	TGTGCCAGCAGCGTAGATGCGGGCCAAAGGACCAATGAGCAGTTCTTC	CASSVDAGQRTNEQFF
TRBV7-3	TRBJ1-3	TRBD1	NA	TGTGCCAGCAGCTTCGGGACAGGGGGTACAAACACCATATATTTT	CASSFGTGGTNTIYF
TRBV5-1	TRBJ2-1	NA	NA	TGCGCCAGCAGCTTGGTTGTCAATGAGCAGTTCTTC	CASSLVVNEQFF
TRBV19	TRBJ1-5	NA	NA	TGTGCCAGTAAGGTGACGGAAAATAGCAATCAGCCCCAGCATTTT	CASKVTENSNQPQHF
TRBV28	TRBJ2-1	TRBD2	NA	TGTGCCAGCAGTTTAACGGGGGGTAGGAACAATGAGCAGTTCTTC	CASSLTGGRNNEQFF
TRBV28	TRBJ1-2	NA	NA	TGTGCCAGCAGTTACATAAAAAGGAGGCCTAACTATGGCTACACCTTC	CASSYIKRRPNYGYTF
TRBV9	TRBJ1-2	NA	once	TGTGCCAGCAGCCCCGAGGCCGGCTTTAACTATGGCTACACCTTC	CASSPEAGFNYGYTF
TRBV3-1/TRBV3-2	TRBJ2-5	TRBD2	NA	TGTGCCAGCAGCCCTAGCGGGGGGGCCCGGGAGACCCAGTACTTC	CASSPSGGARETQYF
TRBV19	TRBJ1-1	NA	once	TGTGCCAGTAGGCCCCCCGGGGAGGCGAACACTGAAGCTTTCTTT	CASRPPGEANTEAFF
TRBV4-1	TRBJ1-2	NA	NA	TGCGCCAGCAGCCGTTTGGGGGAGGGAAAGGATAACTATGGCTACACCTTC	CASSRLGEGKDNYGYTF
TRBV10-3	TRBJ1-6	TRBD1	NA	TGTGCCATCGCTCAAGCAGGGGGATCACCCCTCCACTTT	CAIAQAGGSPLHF
TRBV6-5	TRBJ2-2	NA	NA	TGTGCCAGCAGACTAGAGGGTACCGGGGAGCTGTTTTTT	CASRLEGTGELFF
TRBV7-2	TRBJ1-1	NA	NA	TGTGCCAGCAGCTTAGCGTCCGCGAACACTGAAGCTTTCTTT	CASSLASANTEAFF
TRBV7-3	TRBJ1-6	NA	NA	TGTGCCAGCAGCTTAACATGGAATTCACCCCTCCACTTT	CASSLTWNSPLHF
TRBV7-9	TRBJ1-2	TRBD1	NA	TGTGCCAGCAGAACGGACAGGGCCAACTATGGCTACACCTTC	CASRTDRANYGYTF
TRBV29-1	TRBJ1-2	NA	NA	TGCAGCGTTGATGGGCTATCATATGGCTACACCTTC	CSVDGLSYGYTF
TRBV18	TRBJ1-2	NA	NA	TGTGCCAGCTCAGCGGACCGAGGGACATACTATGGCTACACCTTC	CASSADRGTYYGYTF
TRBV12-3/TRBV12-4	TRBJ1-6	NA	NA	TGTGCCAGCAAGCCAAATTATAATTCACCCCTCCACTTT	CASKPNYNSPLHF
TRBV11-3	TRBJ2-4	NA	NA	TGTGCCAGCAGCCCTTCCGGGGAGGGGGACATTCAGTACTTC	CASSPSGEGDIQYF
TRBV6-5	TRBJ1-5	NA	few	TGTGCCAGCAGCGGGGCCGGACACCGGCCCCAGCATTTT	CASSGAGHRPQHF
TRBV5-1	TRBJ1-1	NA	NA	TGCGCCAGCAGCCCTGGATTGAACACTGAAGCTTTCTTT	CASSPGLNTEAFF
TRBV6-5	TRBJ1-5	TRBD1	NA	TGTGCCAGCAGTTCGACAGGGGCTGATAGCAATCAGCCCCAGCATTTT	CASSSTGADSNQPQHF
TRBV28	TRBJ1-6	NA	NA	TGTGCCAGCAGTTTATTCCGGGTGAGCTCCTATAATTCACCCCTCCACTTT	CASSLFRVSSYNSPLHF
TRBV25-1	TRBJ1-4	NA	NA	TGTGCCAGCAGTGAACCTGGGGACAATGAAAAACTGTTTTTT	CASSEPGDNEKLFF
TRBV11-2	TRBJ2-7	NA	NA	TGTGCCAGCAGCTTATATGCGGGACGGTCCTACGAGCAGTACTTC	CASSLYAGRSYEQYF
TRBV4-1	TRBJ1-1	NA	NA	TGCGCCAGCAGCCAAGATCCCTTGATGACTGAAGCTTTCTTT	CASSQDPLMTEAFF
TRBV7-2	TRBJ1-1	NA	NA	TGTGCCAGCAGCCGAGGGGTGAACACTGAAGCTTTCTTT	CASSRGVNTEAFF
TRBV10-3	TRBJ2-2	NA	NA	TGTGCCATCAGTGTTGGAGAAGCAGTATACGGGGAGCTGTTTTTT	CAISVGEAVYGELFF
TRBV27	TRBJ1-6	NA	NA	TGTGCCAGCAGCGGAACGCGAATCGGGGGGGACTATAATTCACCCCTCCACTTT	CASSGTRIGGDYNSPLHF